This TCR beta chain is from a study of response to subunit inactivated influenza vaccine. To note about this clonotype: Its cognate antigen is unknown.

TCRdb re-derived calls from the RT-PCR reads in MiXCR, one entry per CDR3 protein. The sample holds more than 600,000 distinct CDR3 sequences, roughly 20% seen once. Per germline, CDR1 SQVTM and CDR2 ANQGSEA. The CDR3 has 17 amino acids. V dropped 0 bases and J dropped 6; count of bases not matched to a gene: 12. Study conclusions and caveats: Authors suggested each seasonal flu vaccination may recruit only limited numbers of new T cells.

This rearrangement joins TRBV29-1 to TRBJ2-3; 10 nucleotides align to TRBD2. The sample was PBMCs from blood, taken about 5 days after vaccination. This TCR came from a man aged 50-60 years who received an inactivated influenza vaccine. The CDR3 protein is CSVEDPRSGRAVDTQYF. The CDR3 DNA follows: TGCAGCGTTGAAGACCCCAGGAGCGGGAGGGCCGTTGATACGCAGTATTTT.